The 12 T cell receptor beta chains in this list originate from one sample, sequenced in a study of T cell responses to AZD1222 COVID-19 vaccine. Data came from immunoSEQ multiplex PCR; TCRdb stores just in-frame clones and leaves some out. The sample lists 120,000 or so clones, around 90% seen once, with about 3.3% in the top ten. The sample was peripheral blood, taken 28 days after the second AZD1222 dose. The receptors come from an adult who received the AZD1222 COVID-19 vaccine.

The chain employs TRBV29-1 and TRBJ2-1, with D tentatively TRBD2 (5 bases). V was cut by 4 bases and J by 11 bases, with 9 bases left in between. CDR3 length: 10 residues. CDR1 SQVTM and CDR2 ANQGSEA come from the germline V gene. CDR3 residues: CSVASGKQFF. The CDR3 nucleotides read TGCAGCGTTGCATCGGGAAAGCAGTTCTTC.

This chain joins TRBV18 and TRBJ1-2; D may be TRBD1 (6 bases). Germline-derived CDR1 and CDR2 are KGHSH and LQKENI. Trimming took off 0 bases at V and 3 bases at J, with 11 bases between the two ends. This CDR3 contains 15 residues. CDR3 sequence (DNA): TGTGCCAGCTCACCACCGGGGGCGGGGGACTATGGCTACACCTTC. This translates into CASSPPGAGDYGYTF.

Here the CDR3 DNA reads TGTGCCAGCGGGGGGACCTATGGCTACACCTTC. Protein: CASGGTYGYTF. V usage is TRBV6-5 and J usage is TRBJ1-2; D is possibly TRBD1 (5 bases). Germline V gene data show CDR1 as MNHEY and CDR2 as SVGAGI. Trimming shortened V by 8 bases and J by 4 bases, and 8 bases separated the two germline ends. CDR3 length equals 11 residues.

The chain employs TRBV28 and TRBJ2-1; D remains unclear. This CDR3 comprises 15 residues. V lost 5 bases, J lost 3 bases, and 14 bases lay in between. Per the germline V gene, CDR1 is MDHEN and CDR2 is SYDVKM. This chain's CDR3 is CASSPPDSNYNEQFF. CDR3 sequence (DNA): TGTGCCAGCAGTCCCCCAGACTCCAACTACAATGAGCAGTTCTTC. Based on the CDR3 plus reference TRBV28 and TRBJ2-1, the full variable domain is DVKVTQSSRYLVKRTGEKVFLECVQDMDHENMFWYRQDPGLGLRLIYFSYDVKMKEKGDIPEGYSVSREKKERFSLILESASTNQTSMYLCASSPPDSNYNEQFFGPGTRLTVL.

The V gene is TRBV4-3, the J gene TRBJ2-2, with a possible D match to TRBD2 (6 bases). V was clipped by 0 bases and J by 2 bases, with 7 bases between them. Germline loops: CDR1 LGHNA, CDR2 YSLEER. The CDR3 has 15 amino acids. The CDR3 sequence: CASSQEAGNTGELFF. CDR3 nucleotides: TGCGCCAGCAGCCAAGAGGCGGGAAACACCGGGGAGCTGTTTTTT.

In its sample, this clone was seen once. The chain has TRBV11-2 and TRBJ2-5; D ambiguous. The ends were cut back, 5 bases at V and 1 base at J, with 11 bases in the middle. Germline lookup yields CDR1 SGHAT and CDR2 FQNNGV. The length of the CDR3 is 14 residues. CDR3 residues: CASSKSNRQETQYF. CDR3 nucleotides: TGTGCCAGCAGCAAGAGTAACCGCCAAGAGACCCAGTACTTC.

The chain uses TRBV4-3 and TRBJ1-5; unclear D gene. Germline V gene data show CDR1 as LGHNA and CDR2 as YSLEER. The ends were cut back, 0 bases at V and 4 bases at J, with 10 bases in the middle. The CDR3 is 15 residues long. CDR3 in DNA: TGCGCCAGCAGCCAAGATAATCAGAGGAATCAGCCCCAGCATTTT. This encodes CASSQDNQRNQPQHF.

The table lists this clone with a count of one. This rearrangement joins TRBV5-4 to TRBJ2-3; D might be TRBD1 (6 bases). Germline lookup yields CDR1 SGHNT and CDR2 YYREEE (reference sequence). CDR3 length: 15 amino acids. With 4 bases removed from V and 0 bases from J, the gap between germline ends came to 12 bases. Written as DNA, the CDR3 is TGTGCCAGCAGCGTTCCAGGGGCAAGCACAGATACGCAGTATTTT. Amino acids: CASSVPGASTDTQYF. Full variable domain (missing parts from reference TRBV5-4 and TRBJ2-3): ETGVTQSPTHLIKTRGQQVTLRCSSQSGHNTVSWYQQALGQGPQFIFQYYREEENGRGNFPPRFSGLQFPNYSSELNVNALELDDSALYLCASSVPGASTDTQYFGPGTRLTVL.

The chain has TRBV5-4 and TRBJ2-1; D not certain. Germline loops: CDR1 SGHNT, CDR2 YYREEE (reference sequence). The CDR3 is 14 amino acids. Trimming removed 0 bases from V and 7 bases from J, with 11 bases in between. In nucleotides, the CDR3 is TGTGCCAGCAGCTTGGTAGGCCCTGGGAATGAGCAGTTCTTC. The encoded protein is CASSLVGPGNEQFF.

This clone was seen only once. V is TRBV7-3 and J is TRBJ1-1, with a tentative D call TRBD1 (5 bases). The germline V gene encodes CDR1 SGHTA and CDR2 FQGTGA. The V end lost 0 bases, the J end lost 1 base, and 9 bases lay between the germline ends. CDR3 length: 15 residues. The CDR3 loop reads CASSLTGGANTEAFF. The CDR3 DNA reads as TGTGCCAGCAGCTTAACGGGGGGAGCGAACACTGAAGCTTTCTTT.

V is TRBV5-6 and J is TRBJ1-2; TRBD1 agrees at 9 bases. Germline trimming cut 4 bases from V and 0 bases from J; bases unmatched to any gene: 10. This CDR3 contains 17 residues. Per germline, CDR1 SGHDT and CDR2 YYEEEE. In DNA form, the CDR3 reads TGTGCCAGCAGCCGCCGGGACAGGGCTAAATCTAACTATGGCTACACCTTC. As protein: CASSRRDRAKSNYGYTF. The variable domain in full, with the rest retrieved from reference TRBV5-6 and TRBJ1-2, is DAGVTQSPTHLIKTRGQQVTLRCSPKSGHDTVSWYQQALGQGPQFIFQYYEEEERQRGNFPDRFSGHQFPNYSSELNVNALLLGDSALYLCASSRRDRAKSNYGYTFGSGTRLTVV.

The chain carries TRBV4-2 and TRBJ2-1, with 8 bases aligning to TRBD2. The CDR3 runs 16 residues. Germline V gives CDR1 LGHNA, CDR2 YNFKEQ. Unmatched junction bases numbered 12, after V lost 1 base and J lost 10 bases. The CDR3 DNA reads TGTGCCAGCAGCCAAGGAGAGCGGGGGTCCTTTGGGGAGCAGTTCTTC. Its protein is CASSQGERGSFGEQFF.